This T cell receptor beta chain was found in a study of blood T cell repertoires in COVID-19. Study-wide context: Italy, Spain and the United States were the sources of the convalescent and acute COVID-19 samples. PBMCs, B-cell-depleted T cells, or T cells provided the cDNA or gDNA that made up the material.

Study processing details: Amplification from reference gene primers served as the basis for estimated nucleated cell counts. Libraries were prepared by immunoSEQ multiplex PCR; TCRdb keeps only in-frame clonotypes and omits some of them. That table supplies the V and J calls and clone size; D and trimming were determined from the DNA. The sample yields around 110,000 clones, 70% to 90% seen once. The source material was peripheral blood. This clonotype was sampled from a middle-aged man with acute or convalescent COVID-19.

The CDR3 nucleotides are TGTGCCAGCAGCTTGGCGGGACAGACCTACAATGAGCAGTTCTTC. It codes for CASSLAGQTYNEQFF. The genes are TRBV7-8 and TRBJ2-1, with a tentative D call TRBD1 (7 bases). The CDR3 runs to 15 residues. V was cut by 3 bases and J by 2 bases, with 11 bases left in between. The germline V gene encodes CDR1 SGHVS and CDR2 FQNEAQ.